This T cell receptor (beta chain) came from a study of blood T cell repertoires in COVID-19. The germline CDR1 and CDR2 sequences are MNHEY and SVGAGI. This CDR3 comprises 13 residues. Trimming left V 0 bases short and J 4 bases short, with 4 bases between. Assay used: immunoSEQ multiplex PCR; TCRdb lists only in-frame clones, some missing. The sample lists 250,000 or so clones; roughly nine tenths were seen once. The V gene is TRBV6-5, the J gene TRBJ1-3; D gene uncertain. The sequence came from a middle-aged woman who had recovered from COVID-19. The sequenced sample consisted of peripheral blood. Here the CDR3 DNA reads TGTGCCAGCAGTTACTCGGGCGGAAACACCATATATTTT. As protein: CASSYSGGNTIYF.